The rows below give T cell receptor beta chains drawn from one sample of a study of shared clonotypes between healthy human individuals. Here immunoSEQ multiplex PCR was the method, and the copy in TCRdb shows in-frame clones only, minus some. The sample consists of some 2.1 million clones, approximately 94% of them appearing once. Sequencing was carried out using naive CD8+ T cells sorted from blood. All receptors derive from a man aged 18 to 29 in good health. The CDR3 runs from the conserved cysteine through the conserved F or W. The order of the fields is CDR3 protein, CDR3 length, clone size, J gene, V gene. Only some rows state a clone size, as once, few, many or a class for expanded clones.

CDR3: CASGSGAAGRSQYF
length: 14
size: -
J: TRBJ2-5
V: TRBV5-6

CDR3: CASSLGGQGAREQYF
length: 15
size: -
J: TRBJ2-7
V: TRBV13

CDR3: CASSLGTAYYEQYF
length: 14
size: -
J: TRBJ2-7
V: TRBV11-2

CDR3: CASSLKETYEQYF
length: 13
size: -
J: TRBJ2-7
V: TRBV27

CDR3: CASSLLGGDRPDTQYF
length: 16
size: -
J: TRBJ2-3
V: TRBV27

CDR3: CASPRGCEQYF
length: 11
size: -
J: TRBJ2-7
V: TRBV23-1

CDR3: CASSLVRGPSSYEQFF
length: 16
size: once
J: TRBJ2-1
V: TRBV7-9

CDR3: CASSWGYGYTF
length: 11
size: -
J: TRBJ1-2
V: TRBV6-5

CDR3: CASSKTGNYEQPQHF
length: 15
size: few
J: TRBJ1-5
V: TRBV7-9

CDR3: CASSQGDSYEQYF
length: 13
size: -
J: TRBJ2-7
V: TRBV18

CDR3: CASSLRRETYEQYF
length: 14
size: -
J: TRBJ2-7
V: TRBV13

CDR3: CASSVEDYNSPLHF
length: 14
size: -
J: TRBJ1-6
V: TRBV9

CDR3: CASSLQLAGGHEQYF
length: 15
size: -
J: TRBJ2-7
V: TRBV5-4

CDR3: CASSLQGPLETQYF
length: 14
size: -
J: TRBJ2-5
V: TRBV13

CDR3: CASSLGSAGSSTFF
length: 14
size: -
J: TRBJ2-1
V: TRBV27

CDR3: CASRPGLAGGETQYF
length: 15
size: -
J: TRBJ2-5
V: TRBV27

CDR3: CASSEYSLGGKQETQYF
length: 17
size: -
J: TRBJ2-5
V: TRBV2

CDR3: CASSVDASGSGTDTQYF
length: 17
size: -
J: TRBJ2-3
V: TRBV9

CDR3: CASSVEAGGGYEQYF
length: 15
size: -
J: TRBJ2-7
V: TRBV9

CDR3: CASSSSGPAGELFF
length: 14
size: -
J: TRBJ2-2
V: TRBV7-6

CDR3: CASSLGGNEQYF
length: 12
size: -
J: TRBJ2-7
V: TRBV11-2

CDR3: CASSLSPSGYYEQYF
length: 15
size: -
J: TRBJ2-7
V: TRBV13

CDR3: CASSQDPGTSGASVTQYF
length: 18
size: -
J: TRBJ2-5
V: TRBV4-3

CDR3: CASSKTGNINQPQHF
length: 15
size: -
J: TRBJ1-5
V: TRBV6-1

CDR3: CASSPPSHSGGTEAFF
length: 16
size: -
J: TRBJ1-1
V: TRBV2

CDR3: CAWSLEGEGLVGELFF
length: 16
size: once
J: TRBJ2-2
V: TRBV30

CDR3: CATSRAERGLSHSQYF
length: 16
size: -
J: TRBJ2-5
V: TRBV15

CDR3: CASSHGDLSYEQYF
length: 14
size: -
J: TRBJ2-7
V: TRBV14

CDR3: CASSPLLVSGGLQPQHF
length: 17
size: -
J: TRBJ1-5
V: TRBV28

CDR3: CAWTISNYGYTF
length: 12
size: -
J: TRBJ1-2
V: TRBV30

CDR3: CSASVGFDYTF
length: 11
size: -
J: TRBJ1-2
V: TRBV20-1

CDR3: CAWDARPGTSGTGELFF
length: 17
size: once
J: TRBJ2-2
V: TRBV30

CDR3: CASSLGGGGVTEAFF
length: 15
size: once
J: TRBJ1-1
V: TRBV7-9

CDR3: CASSQNRGLGEQYF
length: 14
size: -
J: TRBJ2-7
V: TRBV4-1

CDR3: CASSLGVGSQYNEQFF
length: 16
size: -
J: TRBJ2-1
V: TRBV7-6

CDR3: CASSPRVGTGELFF
length: 14
size: -
J: TRBJ2-2
V: TRBV11-3

CDR3: CASSSHQRAGNEQYF
length: 15
size: -
J: TRBJ2-7
V: TRBV5-1

CDR3: CASSQTGATNEKLFF
length: 15
size: -
J: TRBJ1-4
V: TRBV9

CDR3: CASSSYGTSGSPGELFF
length: 17
size: -
J: TRBJ2-2
V: TRBV27

CDR3: CASSGHHSGNTIYF
length: 14
size: -
J: TRBJ1-3
V: TRBV2

CDR3: CASSWEGTGVSGGYTF
length: 16
size: -
J: TRBJ1-2
V: TRBV5-6

CDR3: CASSPLAGGPNEQFF
length: 15
size: -
J: TRBJ2-1
V: TRBV6-5

CDR3: CASSEIGIGTNEKLFF
length: 16
size: -
J: TRBJ1-4
V: TRBV25-1

CDR3: CASSLEGGIGEQFF
length: 14
size: -
J: TRBJ2-1
V: TRBV5-1

CDR3: CASRARHFQETQYF
length: 14
size: -
J: TRBJ2-5
V: TRBV19

CDR3: CASSYSEGLHEQYF
length: 14
size: -
J: TRBJ2-7
V: TRBV6-5

CDR3: CASSLRGLDEQYF
length: 13
size: -
J: TRBJ2-7
V: TRBV14

CDR3: CATPNEGPYEQYF
length: 13
size: -
J: TRBJ2-7
V: TRBV19

CDR3: CAGSPGFTSGANVLTF
length: 16
size: -
J: TRBJ2-6
V: TRBV10-3

CDR3: CASSITSGTYEQYF
length: 14
size: -
J: TRBJ2-7
V: TRBV19

CDR3: CASSVAWAATYEQYF
length: 15
size: once
J: TRBJ2-7
V: TRBV9

CDR3: CASSENPLAKNIQYF
length: 15
size: -
J: TRBJ2-4
V: TRBV6-1

CDR3: CASSLGEAGASYGYTF
length: 16
size: once
J: TRBJ1-2
V: TRBV5-4

CDR3: CASSLSPEYNEQFF
length: 14
size: -
J: TRBJ2-1
V: TRBV27